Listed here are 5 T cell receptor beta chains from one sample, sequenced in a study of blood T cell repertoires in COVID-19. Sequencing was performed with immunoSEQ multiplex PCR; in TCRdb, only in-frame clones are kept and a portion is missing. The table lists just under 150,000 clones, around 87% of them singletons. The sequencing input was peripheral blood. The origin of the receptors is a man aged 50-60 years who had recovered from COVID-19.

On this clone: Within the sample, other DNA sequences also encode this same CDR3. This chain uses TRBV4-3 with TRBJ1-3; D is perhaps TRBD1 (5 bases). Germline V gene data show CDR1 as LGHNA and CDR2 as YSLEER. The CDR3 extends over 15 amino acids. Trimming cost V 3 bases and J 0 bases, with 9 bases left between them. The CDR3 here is CASSQGQGSGNTIYF. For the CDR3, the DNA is TGCGCCAGCAGCCAGGGCCAGGGCTCTGGAAACACCATATATTTT.

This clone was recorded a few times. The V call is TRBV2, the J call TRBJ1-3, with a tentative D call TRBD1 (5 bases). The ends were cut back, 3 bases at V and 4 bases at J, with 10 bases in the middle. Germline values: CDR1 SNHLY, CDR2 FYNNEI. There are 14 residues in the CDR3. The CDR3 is CASSDRVRGNTIYF. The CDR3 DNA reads TGTGCCAGCAGTGACAGGGTGAGGGGAAACACCATATATTTT.

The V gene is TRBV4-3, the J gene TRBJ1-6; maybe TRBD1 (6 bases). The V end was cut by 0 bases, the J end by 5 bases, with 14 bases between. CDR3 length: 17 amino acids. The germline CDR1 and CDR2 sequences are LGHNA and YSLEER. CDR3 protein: CASSQDPGQYHNSPLHF. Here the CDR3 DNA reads TGCGCCAGCAGCCAAGATCCAGGACAGTACCATAATTCACCCCTCCACTTT.

The DNA for the CDR3 is TGTGCCAGCAGCCCCCGGCAGGGTTTGGATGGCTACACCTTC. It is translated as CASSPRQGLDGYTF. The V call is TRBV7-2, the J call TRBJ1-2, with D possibly being TRBD1 (5 bases). The germline gives CDR1 SGHTA, CDR2 FQGNSA. The CDR3 runs to 14 residues. V lost 5 bases and J 6 bases, leaving 16 bases between the germline ends.

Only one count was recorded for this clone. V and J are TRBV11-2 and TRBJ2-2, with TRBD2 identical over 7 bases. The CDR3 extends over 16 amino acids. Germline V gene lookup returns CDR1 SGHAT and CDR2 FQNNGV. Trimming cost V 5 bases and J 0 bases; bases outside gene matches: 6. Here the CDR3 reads CASSRPSGANTGELFF. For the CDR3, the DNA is TGTGCCAGCAGCAGACCTAGCGGCGCGAACACCGGGGAGCTGTTTTTT.